This TCR beta chain appears in the sequencing data of a study of T cells in Graves' hyperthyroidism and ophthalmopathy. On this clonotype itself: Its antigen remains unidentified.

Study-wide results and caveats: It was a median approximately 6 months before onset that the model predicted ophthalmopathy. Stable hyperthyroidism was told apart from ophthalmopathy by a model built on 13 V-J features.

In the ophthalmopathy cohort, Clinical Activity Score was at least 3, NOSPECS grade at least 4, and duration under 3 months. The authors obtained PBMCs from about 9 ml of fresh peripheral blood. This CDR3 is 14 amino acids long. Germline CDR1 and CDR2: MDHEN and SYDVKM. Unmatched junction bases numbered 3, after V lost 3 bases and J lost 7 bases. Amplification of TCR beta CDR3 regions was performed using RNA transcripts as template. HTBI primers drove first-round RT-PCR of the TCR CDR3. Via MiXCR, TCRdb re-called the multiplex PCR reads, giving one row per CDR3 protein. The sample lists about 260,000 distinct CDR3 sequences, about a sixth occurring once.

Sequencing was carried out using blood. The V call is TRBV28, the J call TRBJ1-4; 9 bases fit TRBD1. This clonotype was sampled from a woman between 18 and 30 years old with Graves' ophthalmopathy. CDR3: CASSLGQGREKLFF. The CDR3 DNA reads as TGTGCCAGCAGTTTGGGACAGGGTCGTGAAAAACTGTTTTTT.